This record concerns one TCR beta chain sequence. Its specificity is unknown. Deletions cut 1 base from V and 8 bases from J, with 14 bases between. Looked up from germline, CDR1 is LGHDT and CDR2 is YNNKEL (reference sequence). There are 14 residues in the CDR3. Stated time point: persistent/refractory GD, antithyroid drugs over 5 years with positive TRAb. The TCR library was made from RNA that had been extracted from PBMCs in TRIzol. The data were taken from a study of regulatory T cells in long-lasting Graves disease. Study results and caveats: Lower TCR diversity was seen in persistent Graves' patients than in newly diagnosed ones. Limited samples may have lowered accuracy. Persistent disease showed a preference for TRBV28, TRBJ1-2 and TRBJ2-5.

Investigators prepared the TCR beta libraries by applying iRepertoire HTBI primers and Arm-PCR of CDR3 regions. TCRdb reprocessed the multiplex PCR reads via MiXCR and lists one record per CDR3 protein. The sample lists a few hundred thousand distinct CDR3 sequences; 23% were seen once. The input for sequencing was peripheral blood mononuclear cells (PBMCs), taken when the disease was refractory, from a patient treated with antithyroid drugs. The chain recombines TRBV3-1 with TRBJ1-2; D is undetermined. This TCR was sampled from a female donor with Graves disease. Here the CDR3 reads CASSQGATYGGYTF. For the CDR3, the DNA is TGTGCCAGCAGCCAAGGGGCGACTTATGGGGGCTACACCTTC.